This T cell receptor beta chain is drawn from a study of blood T cell repertoires in COVID-19. As for the study in general: COVID-19 samples collected from the United States, Italy and Spain covered acute and convalescent phases. PBMCs, B-cell-depleted T cells, or T cells were the source of the cDNA or gDNA that made up the material.

The CDR3 is made up of 12 amino acids. Deletions cut 5 bases from V and 7 bases from J, with 6 bases between. Per germline, CDR1 SEHNR and CDR2 FQNEAQ (reference sequence). Per the study methods: Amplifying reference gene primers gave estimates of nucleated cell counts. The repertoire was sequenced with immunoSEQ multiplex PCR; TCRdb's copy has only in-frame clones and lacks some. The DNA gave D and trimming, while V, J and clone size come from that table. The table includes over 150,000 clones, about 86% detected once. This receptor was obtained from a young woman who had recovered from COVID-19. Sequencing was done on a sample of peripheral blood. The chain uses TRBV7-9 and TRBJ1-6; weak D call: TRBD1 (5 bases). The CDR3 protein is CASSPGNSPLHF. CDR3 bases: TGTGCCAGCAGCCCAGGGAATTCACCCCTCCACTTT.